The clone carrying this T cell receptor beta chain was found a few times. Its antigen is not identified. This CDR3 is built from 17 residues. Trimming cost V 0 bases and J 0 bases, with 14 bases left between them. CDR1 and CDR2 from the germline V gene are MNHEY and SVGAGI. This entry is derived from a study of blood T cells in healthy people across ages. Peripheral blood from each donor was collected in a volume of about 9.9 milliliters. Study-level points and caveats: It was held that the diversity estimates obtained from one million T cells were underestimates. Long-lived and aged donors differed, with more naive CD4+ cells and higher diversity in the long-lived. Roughly linear declines in TCR beta diversity per million T cells occurred with age.

A J-beta primer mix and a sample-barcoded 5' primer were used in a second PCR of roughly 6 to 11 cycles. Each CDR3 protein gets one entry after TCRdb re-called the 5' RACE reads with MiXCR. The profile shows hundreds of thousands of distinct CDR3 sequences, more than 20% of them singletons. Sequencing was done on a sample of blood. The source of this sequence is a man in his 70s in good health. The chain has TRBV6-5 and TRBJ1-1; no reliable D call. DNA of the CDR3: TGTGCCAGCAGTTACTCGCGGGCCGAGCTCATGAACACTGAAGCTTTCTTT. Encoded protein: CASSYSRAELMNTEAFF.